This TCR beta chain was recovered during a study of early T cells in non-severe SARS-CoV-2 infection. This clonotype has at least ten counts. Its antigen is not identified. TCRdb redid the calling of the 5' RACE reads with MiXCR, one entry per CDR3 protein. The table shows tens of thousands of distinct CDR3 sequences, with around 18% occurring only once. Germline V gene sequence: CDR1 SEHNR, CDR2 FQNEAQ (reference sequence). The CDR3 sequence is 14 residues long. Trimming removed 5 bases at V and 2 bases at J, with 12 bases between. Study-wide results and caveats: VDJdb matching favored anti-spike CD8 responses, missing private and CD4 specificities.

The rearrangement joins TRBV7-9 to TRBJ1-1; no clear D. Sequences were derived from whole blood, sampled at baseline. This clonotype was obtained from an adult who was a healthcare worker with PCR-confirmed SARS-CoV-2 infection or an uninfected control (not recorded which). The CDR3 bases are TGTGCCAGCAGCCGCCTGACCAGCAACACTGAAGCTTTCTTT. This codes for CASSRLTSNTEAFF.